This TCR beta chain was sequenced in a study of identical twins. The CDR3 has 13 residues. V lost 5 bases to trimming and J lost 8 bases, with 15 bases between them. Germline-derived CDR1 and CDR2 are SEHNR and FQNEAQ (reference sequence). TCRdb recomputed calls from the 5' RACE reads with MiXCR, one row per CDR3 protein. The sample holds about 520,000 distinct CDR3 sequences, less than 25% seen once. The sample was also reused in another study, on T cells expressing NK-cell markers.

Material: CD4+ T cells sorted from blood. The V call is TRBV7-9, the J call TRBJ1-1, with D possibly TRBD1 on 6 matching bases. The clonotype comes from a woman younger than 30 in good health. In DNA, the CDR3 is TGTGCCAGCAGCCTACAGGGTCAATTAGAAGCTTTCTTT. This gives the protein CASSLQGQLEAFF.